This T cell receptor (beta chain) stems from a study of blood T cell repertoires in COVID-19. Study as a whole: The study drew acute and convalescent COVID-19 samples from the United States, Italy and Spain. T cells, B-cell-depleted T cells, or PBMCs supplied cDNA or gDNA.

CDR3 size: 14 residues. CDR1 and CDR2 from the germline V gene are MNHEY and SVGAGI. The V end was cut by 3 bases, the J end by 2 bases, with 10 bases between. In the original workflow: Reference gene primer amplification gave estimated nucleated cell counts. Profiling relied on immunoSEQ multiplex PCR, and the TCRdb table lists in-frame clones only, not all of them. V and J calls and clone size are those listed in that table; D and trimming were worked out from the DNA. The table shows 30,000 to 40,000 clones, with approximately 95% occurring only once. The source material was peripheral blood. V usage is TRBV6-5 and J usage is TRBJ2-5; tentatively, D is TRBD2 (6 bases). This clonotype was obtained from a male donor with active COVID-19. CDR3 DNA: TGTGCCAGCAGTTATGGCGGGGTGCAAGAGACCCAGTACTTC. This encodes CASSYGGVQETQYF.